These 9 T cell receptor beta chains originate from one sample sequenced in a study of T-cell memory formation after mild COVID-19. Each CDR3 protein is one row after TCRdb ran MiXCR on the 5' RACE reads. The sample has about 57,000 distinct CDR3 sequences, less than 15% seen once. Sequencing was done on a sample of PBMCs or a T cell subset sorted from them (not recorded which). The receptors were gathered from a man between 18 and 29 years old who had mild COVID-19 (a few samples of this study predate the infection). Cell type and time point are not known.

This chain uses TRBV10-3 with TRBJ1-1, with a tentative D call TRBD1 (6 bases). CDR1 is ENHRY and CDR2 is SYGVKD in the germline V gene. The CDR3 loop spans 14 amino acids. V lost 1 base and J 4 bases, leaving 10 bases between the germline ends. This CDR3 is CAISELTGATEAFF. CDR3 bases: TGTGCCATCAGTGAGTTGACAGGAGCCACTGAAGCTTTCTTT.

This clonotype has ten or more counts. The chain recombines TRBV15 with TRBJ2-7; D is ambiguous. The V gene's germline CDR1 is LNHNV and CDR2 YYDKDF (reference sequence). Trimming removed 0 bases from V and 3 bases from J, with 9 bases in between. This CDR3 contains 14 residues. The CDR3 spells CATSRDRRSYEQYF. The DNA for the CDR3 is TGTGCCACCAGCAGAGATCGTCGGAGCTACGAGCAGTACTTC.

V gene TRBV9 combines with J gene TRBJ1-2, with no clear D. The CDR3 covers 13 residues. Trimming left V 0 bases short and J 4 bases short, with 7 bases between. Germline values: CDR1 SGDLS, CDR2 YYNGEE. The CDR3 protein is CASSVEGSYGYTF. The CDR3 coding sequence is TGTGCCAGCAGCGTAGAGGGCAGCTATGGCTACACCTTC.

The chain carries TRBV28 and TRBJ2-7, with a weak D call TRBD2 (5 bases). CDR1 is MDHEN and CDR2 is SYDVKM in the germline V gene. The CDR3 length is 12 residues. The V and J ends lost 6 bases and 4 bases respectively, with 10 bases between them. CDR3 amino acids: CASSRGLYEQYV. As DNA, the CDR3 is TGTGCCAGCAGCCGAGGGTTATACGAGCAGTACGTC.

This clonotype was observed at least ten times. The chain combines TRBV6-4 with TRBJ2-1, with D perhaps matching TRBD2 (5 bases). Germline V gives CDR1 MRHNA, CDR2 SNTAGT. The V end lost 4 bases, the J end lost 4 bases, and 8 bases lay between the germline ends. This CDR3 region has 13 residues. CDR3 residues: CASSVGDYNEQFF. For the CDR3, the DNA is TGTGCCAGCAGTGTCGGGGATTACAATGAGCAGTTCTTC.

The chain employs TRBV9 and TRBJ2-3, with D possibly matching TRBD1 (6 bases). The CDR3 covers 15 residues. V gave up 4 bases and J gave up 2 bases, with 14 bases separating them. The V gene's germline CDR1 is SGDLS and CDR2 YYNGEE. The chain's CDR3 is CASSIRGFHTDTQYF. CDR3 nucleotide sequence: TGTGCCAGCAGCATCAGGGGTTTTCACACAGATACGCAGTATTTT. Looking up the rest from reference TRBV9 and TRBJ2-3 gives the full variable domain: DSGVTQTPKHLITATGQRVTLRCSPRSGDLSVYWYQQSLDQGLQFLIQYYNGEERAKGNILERFSAQQFPDLHSELNLSSLELGDSALYFCASSIRGFHTDTQYFGPGTRLTVL.

The chain links TRBV14 to TRBJ1-2, with D unresolved. V was trimmed by 4 bases and J by 5 bases, leaving 20 bases between them. CDR1 is SGHDN, CDR2 FVKESK, per germline. This CDR3 is built from 16 residues. The CDR3 sequence: CASSPIGHEAQYGYTF. CDR3 nucleotide sequence: TGTGCCAGCAGCCCAATAGGTCATGAGGCCCAATATGGCTACACCTTC.

The chain uses TRBV4-3 and TRBJ1-5; 8 bases line up with TRBD1. Germline values: CDR1 LGHNA, CDR2 YSLEER. V trimming: 1 base; J trimming: 9 bases; junction bases outside the gene matches: 2. CDR3 length: 13 amino acids. CDR3 sequence (DNA): TGCGCCAGCAGCCAAGCAGGGGGCAGGCCCCAGCATTTT. It encodes CASSQAGGRPQHF.

This clonotype showed up just a few times. The chain couples TRBV5-5 to TRBJ2-1, with 7 bases identical to TRBD2. With 4 bases clipped from V and 8 bases from J, the junction kept 9 bases outside the gene matches. Germline values: CDR1 SGHKS, CDR2 YYEKEE (reference sequence). The CDR3 covers 14 residues. Here the CDR3 DNA reads TGTGCCAGCAGCCCCGTGACTAGCATCCATGAGCAGTTCTTC. Protein sequence: CASSPVTSIHEQFF.